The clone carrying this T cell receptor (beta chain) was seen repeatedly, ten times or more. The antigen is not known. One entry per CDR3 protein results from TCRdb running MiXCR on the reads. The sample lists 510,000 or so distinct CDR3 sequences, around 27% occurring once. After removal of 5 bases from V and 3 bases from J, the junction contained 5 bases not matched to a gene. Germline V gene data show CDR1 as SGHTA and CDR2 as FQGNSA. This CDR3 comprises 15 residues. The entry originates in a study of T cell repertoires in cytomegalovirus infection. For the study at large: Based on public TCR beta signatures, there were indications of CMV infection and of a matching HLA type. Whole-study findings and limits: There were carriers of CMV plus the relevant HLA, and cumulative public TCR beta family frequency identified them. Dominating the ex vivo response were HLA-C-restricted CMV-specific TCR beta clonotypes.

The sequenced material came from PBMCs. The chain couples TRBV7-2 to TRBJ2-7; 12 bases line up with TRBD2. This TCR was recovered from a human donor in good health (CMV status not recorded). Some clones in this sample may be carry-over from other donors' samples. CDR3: CASSPRLAGVYEQYF. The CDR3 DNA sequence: TGTGCCAGCAGCCCCCGACTAGCGGGGGTCTACGAGCAGTACTTC.